This is a list of T cell receptor beta chains from one sample in a study of human T cells and chemical hapten exposure. TCRdb reprocessed the RACE reads via MiXCR and lists one record per CDR3 protein. Altogether approximately 260,000 distinct CDR3 sequences are present, more than 6.5% being singletons, with the ten largest covering under 2.5%. This sample comprised whole blood, obtained in connection with sensitization to the hapten diphenylcyclopropenone (DPC). The receptors come from a woman in her thirties or forties with alopecia areata. Some clones in this sample may be carry-over from other donors' samples. Both conserved end residues are part of each CDR3. Each record gives: D gene, clone size, V gene, J gene, CDR3 protein, CDR3 DNA. The D gene is left open where the match is weak. The listing skips clone size in some rows; elsewhere it reads once, few, many or a size class.

>TRBD2|-|TRBV3-1|TRBJ2-3
CASSQAGTRGPMQYF
TGTGCCAGCAGCCAGGCCGGGACTAGAGGCCCCATGCAGTATTTT
>TRBD1|once|TRBV18|TRBJ2-3
CASSPPGQGIDTQYF
TGTGCCAGCTCACCACCGGGACAGGGGATAGATACGCAGTATTTT
>-|-|TRBV5-4|TRBJ2-1
CASKPGHIIGNEQFF
TGTGCCAGCAAACCGGGACATATAATCGGTAATGAGCAGTTCTTC
>TRBD1|-|TRBV7-3|TRBJ2-6
CASSTGQGSGANVLTF
TGTGCCAGCAGCACCGGACAGGGGTCCGGGGCCAACGTCCTGACTTTC
>-|-|TRBV5-1|TRBJ2-5
CASSKQVPQETQYF
TGCGCCAGCAGCAAACAGGTTCCCCAAGAGACCCAGTACTTC
>-|-|TRBV6-1|TRBJ2-5
CASSEGGYETQYF
TGTGCCAGCAGTGAAGGAGGGTACGAGACCCAGTACTTC
>-|medium-sized|TRBV6-5|TRBJ1-1
CASTTGWGRTEAFF
TGTGCCAGCACCACGGGGTGGGGACGGACTGAAGCTTTCTTT
>-|few|TRBV15|TRBJ2-2
CATSRTTGELFF
TGTGCCACCAGCAGAACGACCGGGGAGCTGTTTTTT
>TRBD2|-|TRBV7-7|TRBJ2-3
CASSLDLAGRDTQYF
TGTGCTAGCAGCTTAGACTTAGCGGGAAGAGATACGCAGTATTTT
>-|few|TRBV27|TRBJ2-4
CASSPLQGMYAKNIQYF
TGTGCCAGCAGTCCACTACAGGGAATGTACGCCAAAAACATTCAGTACTTC
>-|few|TRBV28|TRBJ2-7
CASVRETYEQYF
TGTGCCAGCGTGAGGGAAACCTACGAGCAGTACTTC
>-|-|TRBV12-3/TRBV12-4|TRBJ1-5
CASSLSREQPQHF
TGTGCCAGCAGTCTGTCCAGAGAACAGCCCCAGCATTTT
>-|many|TRBV4-3|TRBJ2-3
CASSPSVTDTQYF
TGCGCCAGCAGCCCTAGCGTCACAGATACGCAGTATTTT
>-|many|TRBV12-3/TRBV12-4|TRBJ1-6
CASSFMTEPLHF
TGTGCCAGCAGTTTCATGACGGAACCCCTCCACTTT
>-|-|TRBV7-8|TRBJ2-3
CASSLPVGGDTQYF
TGTGCCAGCAGCTTACCCGTCGGGGGAGATACGCAGTATTTT
>-|few|TRBV28|TRBJ2-7
CASSFVGVASSSSYEQYF
TGTGCCAGCAGTTTCGTTGGCGTTGCATCCTCGAGCTCCTACGAGCAGTACTTC
>-|few|TRBV6-5|TRBJ1-3
CASSYRQTHSGNTIYF
TGTGCCAGCAGTTACAGACAGACCCACTCTGGAAACACCATATATTTT
>-|-|TRBV20-1|TRBJ2-5
CSARRAEETQYF
TGCAGTGCTCGGCGGGCGGAGGAGACCCAGTACTTC
>-|-|TRBV29-1|TRBJ2-2
CSVEAGRSGELFF
TGCAGCGTTGAGGCGGGCCGGAGCGGGGAGCTGTTTTTT
>-|-|TRBV9|TRBJ2-2
CAGSGSLTGELFF
TGTGCCGGCTCGGGTAGCTTGACCGGGGAGCTGTTTTTT
>TRBD2|many|TRBV29-1|TRBJ2-1
CSVPSSGSSYNEQFF
TGCAGCGTACCCTCTAGCGGGAGTTCCTACAATGAGCAGTTCTTC
>TRBD1|many|TRBV6-2/TRBV6-3|TRBJ2-1
CASSPTGGGYNEQFF
TGTGCCAGCAGTCCTACAGGGGGCGGATACAATGAGCAGTTCTTC
>TRBD1|-|TRBV6-2/TRBV6-3|TRBJ2-1
CASRLDRGNHNEQFF
TGTGCCAGCAGACTGGACAGGGGAAACCACAATGAGCAGTTCTTC
>-|few|TRBV28|TRBJ2-3
CASSLLSLGDTQYF
TGTGCCAGCAGTTTGTTAAGCCTGGGAGATACGCAGTATTTT
>-|few|TRBV7-9|TRBJ2-7
CASSLGPDEQYF
TGTGCCAGCAGCTTGGGGCCGGACGAGCAGTACTTC
>-|many|TRBV29-1|TRBJ1-2
CSADFGYTF
TGCAGCGCTGACTTTGGCTACACCTTC
>-|few|TRBV5-1|TRBJ2-1
CAVGEPHSYNEQFF
TGCGCCGTGGGAGAGCCCCACTCCTACAATGAGCAGTTCTTC
>TRBD1|-|TRBV19|TRBJ1-5
CASSMGDRYQPQHF
TGTGCCAGTAGTATGGGGGACAGGTATCAGCCCCAGCATTTT
>-|-|TRBV12-3/TRBV12-4|TRBJ1-1
CASSLGNRKEAFF
TGTGCCAGCAGTTTAGGAAACAGGAAAGAAGCTTTCTTT
>TRBD1|many|TRBV5-1|TRBJ2-2
CASSQLRGQGASGELFF
TGCGCCAGCAGCCAGCTTCGGGGACAGGGGGCGTCCGGGGAGCTGTTTTTT
>-|-|TRBV5-6|TRBJ2-3
CASSLDSNTDTQYF
TGTGCCAGCAGCTTGGACTCAAACACAGATACGCAGTATTTT
>-|-|TRBV7-2|TRBJ2-5
CASSLLPPGPEETQYF
TGTGCCAGCAGCTTGTTACCCCCCGGGCCCGAAGAGACCCAGTACTTC
>TRBD2|-|TRBV10-2|TRBJ2-7
CATMGTISYEQYF
TGCGCCACCATGGGGACTATCTCCTACGAGCAGTACTTC
>-|few|TRBV6-5|TRBJ2-1
CASRRGQTSSYNEQFF
TGTGCCAGCAGACGGGGACAAACGAGCTCCTACAATGAGCAGTTCTTC
>TRBD1|many|TRBV29-1|TRBJ1-1
CSVVSGQGNTEAFF
TGCAGCGTTGTATCGGGACAGGGTAACACTGAAGCTTTCTTT
>-|few|TRBV7-2|TRBJ2-1
CASSSTGIRRWFF
TGTGCCAGCAGCTCGACCGGGATCCGGAGGTGGTTCTTC
>-|-|TRBV3-1|TRBJ1-6
CASSQSGETPLHF
TGTGCCAGCAGCCAGTCAGGTGAAACACCCCTCCACTTT
>TRBD1|-|TRBV29-1|TRBJ1-2
CSVEGGQGDYGYTF
TGCAGCGTTGAAGGGGGACAGGGCGACTATGGCTACACCTTC